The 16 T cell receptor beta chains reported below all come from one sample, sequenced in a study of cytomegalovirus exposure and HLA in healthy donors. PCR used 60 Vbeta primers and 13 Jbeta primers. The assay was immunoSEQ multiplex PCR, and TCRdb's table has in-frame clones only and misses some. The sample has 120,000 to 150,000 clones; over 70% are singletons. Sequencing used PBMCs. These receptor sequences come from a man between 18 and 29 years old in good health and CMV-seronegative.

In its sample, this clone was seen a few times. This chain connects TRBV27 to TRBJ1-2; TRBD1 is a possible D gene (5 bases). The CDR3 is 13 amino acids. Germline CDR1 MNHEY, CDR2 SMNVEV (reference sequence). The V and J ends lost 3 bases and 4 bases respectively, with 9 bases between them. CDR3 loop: CASSFRDGYGYTF. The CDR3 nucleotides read TGTGCCAGCAGTTTCAGGGATGGCTATGGCTACACCTTC.

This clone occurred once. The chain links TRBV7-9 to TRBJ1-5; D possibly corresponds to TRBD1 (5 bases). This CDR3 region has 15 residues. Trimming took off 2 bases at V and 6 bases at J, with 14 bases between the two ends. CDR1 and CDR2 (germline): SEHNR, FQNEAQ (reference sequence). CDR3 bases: TGTGCCAGCAGCTTATGGGAGGATAGGGGTCAGCCCCAGCATTTT. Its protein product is CASSLWEDRGQPQHF.

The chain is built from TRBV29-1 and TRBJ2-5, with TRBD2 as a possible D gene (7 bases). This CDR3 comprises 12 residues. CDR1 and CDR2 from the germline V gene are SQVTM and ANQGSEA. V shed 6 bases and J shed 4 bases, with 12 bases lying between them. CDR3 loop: CSVRRGGETQYF. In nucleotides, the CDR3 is TGCAGCGTACGAAGGGGGGGAGAGACCCAGTACTTC.

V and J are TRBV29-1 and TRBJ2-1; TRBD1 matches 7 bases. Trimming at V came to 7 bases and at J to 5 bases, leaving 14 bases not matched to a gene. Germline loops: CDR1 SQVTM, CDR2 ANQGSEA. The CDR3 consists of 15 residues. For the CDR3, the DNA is TGCAGCGCACCAAAGCCGGGACAGTGGGACAATGAGCAGTTCTTC. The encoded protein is CSAPKPGQWDNEQFF.

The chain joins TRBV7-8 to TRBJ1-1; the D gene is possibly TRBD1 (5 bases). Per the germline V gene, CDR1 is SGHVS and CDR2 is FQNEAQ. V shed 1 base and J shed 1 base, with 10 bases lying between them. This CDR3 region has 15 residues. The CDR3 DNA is TGTGCCAGCAGCTTAGGAAGGACAAAGAACACTGAAGCTTTCTTT. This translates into CASSLGRTKNTEAFF.

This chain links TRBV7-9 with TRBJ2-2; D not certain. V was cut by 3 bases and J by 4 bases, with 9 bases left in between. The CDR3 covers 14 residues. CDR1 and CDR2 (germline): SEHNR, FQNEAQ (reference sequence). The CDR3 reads CASSFIVGTGELFF. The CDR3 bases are TGTGCCAGCAGCTTCATTGTCGGCACCGGGGAGCTGTTTTTT.

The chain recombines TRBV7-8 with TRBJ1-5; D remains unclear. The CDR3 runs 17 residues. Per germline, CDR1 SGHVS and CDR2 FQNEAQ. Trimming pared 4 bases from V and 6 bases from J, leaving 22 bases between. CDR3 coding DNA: TGTGCCAGCAGCTCCACGGCGTTCGGGAGTCAACGTCAGCCCCAGCATTTT. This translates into CASSSTAFGSQRQPQHF. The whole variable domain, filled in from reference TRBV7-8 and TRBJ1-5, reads GAGVSQSPRYKVAKRGQDVALRCDPISGHVSLFWYQQALGQGPEFLTYFQNEAQLDKSGLPSDRFFAERPEGSVSTLKIQRTQQEDSAVYLCASSSTAFGSQRQPQHFGDGTRLSIL.

The CDR3 bases are TGCGCCAGCAGCCAAGACCGGACAGGAGATAATTCACCCCTCCACTTT. The encoded protein is CASSQDRTGDNSPLHF. This chain connects TRBV4-3 to TRBJ1-6; 7 bases line up with TRBD1. V lost 0 bases to trimming and J lost 5 bases; unmatched junction nucleotides: 4. The CDR3 has 16 residues. Looked up from germline, CDR1 is LGHNA and CDR2 is YSLEER.

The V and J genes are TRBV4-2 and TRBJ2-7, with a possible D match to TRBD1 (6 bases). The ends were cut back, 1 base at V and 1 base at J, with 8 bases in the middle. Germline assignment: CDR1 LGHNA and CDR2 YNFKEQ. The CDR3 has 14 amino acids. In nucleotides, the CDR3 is TGTGCCAGCAGCCAAGTGCAGGGGTCCTACGAGCAGTACTTC. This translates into CASSQVQGSYEQYF.

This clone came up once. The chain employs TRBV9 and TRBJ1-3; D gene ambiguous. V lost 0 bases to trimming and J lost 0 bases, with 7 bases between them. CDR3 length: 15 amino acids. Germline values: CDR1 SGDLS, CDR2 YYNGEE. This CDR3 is CASSVGGSSGNTIYF. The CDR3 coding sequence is TGTGCCAGCAGCGTAGGCGGGAGCTCTGGAAACACCATATATTTT.

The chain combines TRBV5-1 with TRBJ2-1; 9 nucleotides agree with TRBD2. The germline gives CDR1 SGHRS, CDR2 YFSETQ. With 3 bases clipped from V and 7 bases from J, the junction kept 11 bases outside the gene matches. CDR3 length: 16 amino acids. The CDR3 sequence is CASSSSSGGPLNEQFF. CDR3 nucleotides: TGCGCCAGCAGCTCATCCAGCGGGGGGCCTTTAAATGAGCAGTTCTTC.

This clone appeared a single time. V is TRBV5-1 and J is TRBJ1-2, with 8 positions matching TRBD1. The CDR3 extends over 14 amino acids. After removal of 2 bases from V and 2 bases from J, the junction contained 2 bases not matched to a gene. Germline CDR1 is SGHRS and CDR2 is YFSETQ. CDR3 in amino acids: CASSFGQGNYGYTF. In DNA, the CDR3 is TGCGCCAGCAGCTTCGGACAGGGAAACTATGGCTACACCTTC.

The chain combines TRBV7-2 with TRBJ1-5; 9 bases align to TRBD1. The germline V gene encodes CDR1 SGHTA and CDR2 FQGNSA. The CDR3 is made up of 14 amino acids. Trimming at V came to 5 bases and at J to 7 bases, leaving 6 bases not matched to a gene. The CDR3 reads CASSVTGGGQPQHF. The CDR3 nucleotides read TGTGCCAGCAGCGTTACAGGGGGCGGGCAGCCCCAGCATTTT.

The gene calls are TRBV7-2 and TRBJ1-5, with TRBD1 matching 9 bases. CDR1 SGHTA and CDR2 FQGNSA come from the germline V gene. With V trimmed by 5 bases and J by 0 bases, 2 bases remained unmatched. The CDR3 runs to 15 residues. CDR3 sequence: CASSMDRGSNQPQHF. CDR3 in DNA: TGTGCCAGCAGCATGGACAGGGGTAGCAATCAGCCCCAGCATTTT.

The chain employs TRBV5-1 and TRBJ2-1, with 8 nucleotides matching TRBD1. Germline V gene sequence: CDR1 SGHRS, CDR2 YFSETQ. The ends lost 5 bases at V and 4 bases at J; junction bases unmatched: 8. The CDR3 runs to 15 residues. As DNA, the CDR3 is TGCGCCAGCAGTGAAGGGACAGGAATATACAATGAGCAGTTCTTC. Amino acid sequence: CASSEGTGIYNEQFF.

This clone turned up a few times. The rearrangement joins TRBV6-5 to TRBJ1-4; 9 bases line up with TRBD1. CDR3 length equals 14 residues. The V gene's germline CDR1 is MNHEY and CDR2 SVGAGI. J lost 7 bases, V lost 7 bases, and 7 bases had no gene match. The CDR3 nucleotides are TGTGCCAGCACAGGTGGGACAGGGAGTGAAAAACTGTTTTTT. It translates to CASTGGTGSEKLFF.